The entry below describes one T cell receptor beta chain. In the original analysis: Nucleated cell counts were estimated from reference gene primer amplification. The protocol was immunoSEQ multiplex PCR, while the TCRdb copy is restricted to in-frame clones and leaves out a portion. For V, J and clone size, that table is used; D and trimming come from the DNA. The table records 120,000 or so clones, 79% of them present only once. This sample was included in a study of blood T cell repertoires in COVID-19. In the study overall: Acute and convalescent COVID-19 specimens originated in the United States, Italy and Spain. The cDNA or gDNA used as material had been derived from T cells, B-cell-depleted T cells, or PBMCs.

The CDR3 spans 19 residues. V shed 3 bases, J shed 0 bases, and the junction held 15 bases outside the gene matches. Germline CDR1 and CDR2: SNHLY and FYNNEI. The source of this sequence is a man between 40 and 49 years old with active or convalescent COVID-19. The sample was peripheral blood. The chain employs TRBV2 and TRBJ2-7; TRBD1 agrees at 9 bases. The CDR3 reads CASSDPLTGGPSSSYEQYF. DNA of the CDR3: TGTGCCAGCAGTGACCCCTTGACAGGGGGACCTTCGAGCTCCTACGAGCAGTACTTC.